This note documents a single T cell receptor beta chain sequence. As yet, its antigen is unknown. This specimen belongs to a study of T cell responses to AZD1222 COVID-19 vaccine. This CDR3 is built from 16 residues. Germline V gene data show CDR1 as KGHDR and CDR2 as SFDVKD. Trimming removed 3 bases at V and 1 base at J, with 13 bases between. The study, taken as a whole, reports: Seropositive at baseline were only a handful of AZD1222 recipients. Females made up more of the donors, who were largely white British, and clonal diversity may have come out too low.

Only in-frame clones appear in the TCRdb table, and some are missing; sequencing was by immunoSEQ multiplex PCR. The table shows 170,000 or so clones, with 90% occurring only once. This specimen was peripheral blood, taken on day 0 of AZD1222 vaccination. This chain connects TRBV24-1 to TRBJ2-3; D assignment may be TRBD1 or TRBD2 (5 bases each). This receptor was taken from an adult in good health. Written as DNA, the CDR3 is TGTGCCACCAGTGATAAGGCCCAGGGAGGCACAGATACGCAGTATTTT. Translation gives CATSDKAQGGTDTQYF.